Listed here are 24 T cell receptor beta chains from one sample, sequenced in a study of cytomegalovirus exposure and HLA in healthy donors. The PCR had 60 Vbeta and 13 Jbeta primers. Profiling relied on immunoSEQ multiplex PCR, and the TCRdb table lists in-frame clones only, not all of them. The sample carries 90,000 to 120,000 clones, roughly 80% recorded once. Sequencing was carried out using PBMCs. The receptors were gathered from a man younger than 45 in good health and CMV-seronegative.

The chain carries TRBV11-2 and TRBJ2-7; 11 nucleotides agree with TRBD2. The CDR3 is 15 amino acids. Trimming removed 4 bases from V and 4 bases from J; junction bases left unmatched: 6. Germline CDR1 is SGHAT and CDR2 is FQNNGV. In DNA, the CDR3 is TGTGCCAGCAGCTCGGGACTAGCGGACTTTTACGAGCAGTACTTC. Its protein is CASSSGLADFYEQYF.

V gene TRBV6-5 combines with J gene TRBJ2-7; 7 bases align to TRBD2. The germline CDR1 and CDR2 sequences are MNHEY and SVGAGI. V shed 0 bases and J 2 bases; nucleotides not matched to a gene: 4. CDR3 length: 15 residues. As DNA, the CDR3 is TGTGCCAGCAGTTACTCGCCCAGCGGGACCTACGAGCAGTACTTC. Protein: CASSYSPSGTYEQYF.

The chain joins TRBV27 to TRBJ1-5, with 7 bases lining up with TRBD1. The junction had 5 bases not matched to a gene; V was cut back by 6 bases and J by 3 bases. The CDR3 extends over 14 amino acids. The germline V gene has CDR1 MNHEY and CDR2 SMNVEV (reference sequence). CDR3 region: CASSLGTVNQPQHF. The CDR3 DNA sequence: TGTGCCAGCAGCCTCGGGACAGTCAATCAGCCCCAGCATTTT.

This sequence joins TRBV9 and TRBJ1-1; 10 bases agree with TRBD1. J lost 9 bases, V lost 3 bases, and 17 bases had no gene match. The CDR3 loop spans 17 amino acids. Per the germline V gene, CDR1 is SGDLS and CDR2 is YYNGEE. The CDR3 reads CASSAPRQGAGDFQAFF. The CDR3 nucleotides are TGTGCCAGCAGCGCCCCCCGACAGGGGGCGGGGGACTTTCAAGCTTTCTTT.

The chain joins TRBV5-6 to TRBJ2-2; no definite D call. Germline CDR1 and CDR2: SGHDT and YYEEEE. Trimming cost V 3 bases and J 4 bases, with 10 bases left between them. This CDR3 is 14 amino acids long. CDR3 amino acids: CASSYGTGTGELFF. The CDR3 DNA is TGTGCCAGCAGCTATGGAACGGGCACCGGGGAGCTGTTTTTT. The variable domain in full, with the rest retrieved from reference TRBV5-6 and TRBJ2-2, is DAGVTQSPTHLIKTRGQQVTLRCSPKSGHDTVSWYQQALGQGPQFIFQYYEEEERQRGNFPDRFSGHQFPNYSSELNVNALLLGDSALYLCASSYGTGTGELFFGEGSRLTVL.

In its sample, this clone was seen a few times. The CDR3 loop is CASSGLWLGGKEGYTF. The CDR3 nucleotides read TGCGCCAGCAGTGGGCTATGGTTGGGGGGAAAGGAAGGCTACACCTTC. The chain employs TRBV10-2 and TRBJ1-2, with D perhaps TRBD1 (5 bases). Germline loops: CDR1 WSHSY, CDR2 SAAADI. The CDR3 has 16 amino acids. Trimming removed 4 bases at V and 8 bases at J, with 23 bases between.

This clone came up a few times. CDR3 nucleotides: TGTGCCAGCAGGGCGGACAGGGGGCTGAACACTGAAGCTTTCTTT. This gives the protein CASRADRGLNTEAFF. The gene calls are TRBV6-5 and TRBJ1-1; 11 positions match TRBD1. Per germline, CDR1 MNHEY and CDR2 SVGAGI. The CDR3 length is 15 residues. The trim removed 6 bases at V and 0 bases at J, leaving 3 bases unmatched.

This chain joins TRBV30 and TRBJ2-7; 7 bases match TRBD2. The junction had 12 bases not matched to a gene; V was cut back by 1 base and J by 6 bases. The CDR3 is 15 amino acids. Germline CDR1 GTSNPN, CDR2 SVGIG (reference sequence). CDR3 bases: TGTGCCTGGAGTGGGGGGGGGAGTGCCTGGGGCGAGCAGTACTTC. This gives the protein CAWSGGGSAWGEQYF.

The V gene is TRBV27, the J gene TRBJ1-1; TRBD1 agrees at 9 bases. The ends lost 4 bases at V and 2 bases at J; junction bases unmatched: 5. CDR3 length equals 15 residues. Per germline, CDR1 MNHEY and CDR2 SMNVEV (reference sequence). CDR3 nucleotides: TGTGCCAGCAGTTCCAGACAGGGGGGAAACACTGAAGCTTTCTTT. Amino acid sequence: CASSSRQGGNTEAFF.

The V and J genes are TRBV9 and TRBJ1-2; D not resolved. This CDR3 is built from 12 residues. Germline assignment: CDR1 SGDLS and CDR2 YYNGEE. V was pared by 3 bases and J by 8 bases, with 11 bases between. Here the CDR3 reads CASSASLEGYTF. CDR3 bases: TGTGCCAGCAGCGCCAGCCTGGAGGGCTACACCTTC.

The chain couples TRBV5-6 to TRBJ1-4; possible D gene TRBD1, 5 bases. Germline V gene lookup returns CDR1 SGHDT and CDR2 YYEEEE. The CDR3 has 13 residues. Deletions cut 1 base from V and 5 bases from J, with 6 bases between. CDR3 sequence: CASSLWTNEKLFF. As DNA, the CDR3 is TGTGCCAGCAGCTTGTGGACAAATGAAAAACTGTTTTTT.

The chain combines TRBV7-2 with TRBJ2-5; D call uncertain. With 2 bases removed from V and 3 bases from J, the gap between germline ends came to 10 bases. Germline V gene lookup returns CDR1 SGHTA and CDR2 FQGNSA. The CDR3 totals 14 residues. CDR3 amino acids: CASSLYSSEETQYF. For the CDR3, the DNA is TGTGCCAGCAGCTTATACTCCAGCGAAGAGACCCAGTACTTC. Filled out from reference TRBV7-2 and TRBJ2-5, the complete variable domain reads GAGVSQSPSNKVTEKGKDVELRCDPISGHTALYWYRQSLGQGLEFLIYFQGNSAPDKSGLPSDRFSAERTGGSVSTLTIQRTQQEDSAVYLCASSLYSSEETQYFGPGTRLLVL.

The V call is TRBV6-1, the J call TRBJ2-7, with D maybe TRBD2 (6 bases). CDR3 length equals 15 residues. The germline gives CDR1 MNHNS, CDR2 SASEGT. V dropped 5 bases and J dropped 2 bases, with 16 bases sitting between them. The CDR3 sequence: CASSRDGTGTYEQYF. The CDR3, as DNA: TGTGCCAGCAGTAGAGATGGGACTGGAACCTACGAGCAGTACTTC.

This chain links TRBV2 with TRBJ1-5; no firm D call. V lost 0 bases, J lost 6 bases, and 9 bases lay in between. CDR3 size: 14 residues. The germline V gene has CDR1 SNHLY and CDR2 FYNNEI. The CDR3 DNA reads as TGTGCCAGCAGTGAAGCCTTGGCTGGTCAGCCCCAGCATTTT. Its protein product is CASSEALAGQPQHF. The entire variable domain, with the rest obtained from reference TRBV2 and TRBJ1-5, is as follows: EPEVTQTPSHQVTQMGQEVILRCVPISNHLYFYWYRQILGQKVEFLVSFYNNEISEKSEIFDDQFSVERPDGSNFTLKIRSTKLEDSAMYFCASSEALAGQPQHFGDGTRLSIL.

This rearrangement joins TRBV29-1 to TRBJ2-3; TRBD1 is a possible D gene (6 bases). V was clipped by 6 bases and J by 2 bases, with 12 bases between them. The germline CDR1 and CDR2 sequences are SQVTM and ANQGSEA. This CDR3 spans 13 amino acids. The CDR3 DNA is TGCAGCGTAGCTACAGGGAACACAGATACGCAGTATTTT. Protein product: CSVATGNTDTQYF.

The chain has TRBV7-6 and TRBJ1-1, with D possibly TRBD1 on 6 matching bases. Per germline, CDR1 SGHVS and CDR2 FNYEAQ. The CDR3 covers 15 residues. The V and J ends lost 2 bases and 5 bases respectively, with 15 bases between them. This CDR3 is CASSLTGHSGTEAFF. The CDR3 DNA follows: TGTGCCAGCAGCTTAACGGGACACTCGGGGACTGAAGCTTTCTTT.

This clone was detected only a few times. For the CDR3, the DNA is TGTGCCAGTAGTACCTTGACAGGCCGCTCCTACGAGCAGTACTTC. It encodes CASSTLTGRSYEQYF. The chain employs TRBV19 and TRBJ2-7, with D possibly matching TRBD1 (6 bases). Germline CDR1 and CDR2: LNHDA and SQIVND (reference sequence). The CDR3 covers 15 residues. Trimming pared 4 bases from V and 0 bases from J, leaving 13 bases between.

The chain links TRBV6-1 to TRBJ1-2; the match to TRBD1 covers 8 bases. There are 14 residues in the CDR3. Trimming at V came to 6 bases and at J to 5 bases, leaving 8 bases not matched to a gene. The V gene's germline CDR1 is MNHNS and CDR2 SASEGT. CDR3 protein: CASRAGTGWYGYTF. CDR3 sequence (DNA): TGTGCCAGCAGGGCCGGGACAGGATGGTATGGCTACACCTTC.

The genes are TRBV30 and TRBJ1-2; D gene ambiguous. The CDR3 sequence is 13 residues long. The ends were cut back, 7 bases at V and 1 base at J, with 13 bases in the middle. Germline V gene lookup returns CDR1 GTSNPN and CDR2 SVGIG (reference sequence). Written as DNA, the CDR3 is TGTGCCTCTTTCCTAAAACTTAACTATGGCTACACCTTC. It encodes CASFLKLNYGYTF.

The CDR3 DNA follows: TGTGCCAGCAGCTTGGTGGGGGGGCAGACCCAGTACTTC. Its translation: CASSLVGGQTQYF. This chain uses TRBV7-2 with TRBJ2-5; D possibly corresponds to TRBD2 (7 bases). Germline V gene lookup returns CDR1 SGHTA and CDR2 FQGNSA. V gave up 3 bases and J gave up 6 bases, with 11 bases separating them. This CDR3 is 13 amino acids long.

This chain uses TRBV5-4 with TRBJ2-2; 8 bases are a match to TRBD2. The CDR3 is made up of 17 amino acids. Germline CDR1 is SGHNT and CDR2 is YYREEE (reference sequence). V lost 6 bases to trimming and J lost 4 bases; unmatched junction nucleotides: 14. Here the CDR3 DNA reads TGTGCCAGCACCACCCAATGGAGCGGGGGCCCCACCGGGGAGCTGTTTTTT. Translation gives CASTTQWSGGPTGELFF.

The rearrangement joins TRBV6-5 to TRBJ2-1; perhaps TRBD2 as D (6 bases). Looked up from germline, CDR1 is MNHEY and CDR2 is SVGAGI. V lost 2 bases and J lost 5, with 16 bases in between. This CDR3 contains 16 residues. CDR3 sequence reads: CASSYPFGGSHNEQFF. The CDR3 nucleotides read TGTGCCAGCAGTTACCCCTTTGGGGGGTCCCACAATGAGCAGTTCTTC.

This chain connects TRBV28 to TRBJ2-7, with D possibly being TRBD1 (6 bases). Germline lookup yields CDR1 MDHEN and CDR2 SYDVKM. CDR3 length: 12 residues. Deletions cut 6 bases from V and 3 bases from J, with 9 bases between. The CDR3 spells CASRRDIYEQYF. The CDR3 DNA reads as TGTGCCAGCAGACGGGACATCTACGAGCAGTACTTC.

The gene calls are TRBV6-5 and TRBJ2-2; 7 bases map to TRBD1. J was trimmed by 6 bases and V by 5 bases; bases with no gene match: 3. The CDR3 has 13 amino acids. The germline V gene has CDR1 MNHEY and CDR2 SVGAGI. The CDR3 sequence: CASSLTGPGELFF. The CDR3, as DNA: TGTGCCAGCAGTCTGACAGGGCCCGGGGAGCTGTTTTTT.